The rows below give T cell receptor beta chains drawn from one sample of a study of cytomegalovirus exposure and HLA in healthy donors. Assay: immunoSEQ multiplex PCR; the TCRdb copy retains only in-frame clones and omits some. This sample has 80,000 to 100,000 clones, with approximately 80% found just once. The sequenced sample was PBMCs. These receptors all come from a human donor in good health. Each CDR3 is given with its conserved first and last residue. A D gene is named only where the DNA matches it firmly. Some rows have no size entry. The others give once, few or many, or a class for an expanded clone.

v_gene	abundance	j_gene	d_gene	CDR3nt	CDR3aa
TRBV11-1	once	TRBJ2-1	TRBD1	TGTGCCAGCAGCTTAGTGCACGGAACAGGGGCCTACAATGAGCAGTTCTTC	CASSLVHGTGAYNEQFF
TRBV6-5	few	TRBJ2-4	-	TGTGCCAGCAGGGGGCGCATACATAACATTCAGTACTTC	CASRGRIHNIQYF
TRBV30	-	TRBJ1-6	-	TGTGCCTGGAGGGGCGACCGTGAGAGCTCCTATAATTCACCCCTCCACTTT	CAWRGDRESSYNSPLHF
TRBV5-4	-	TRBJ2-5	-	TGTGCCAGCAGCCTACCTATGGGCGCGGGGAAAGAGACCCAGTACTTC	CASSLPMGAGKETQYF
TRBV6-4	-	TRBJ2-3	TRBD2	TGTGCCAGCGGTAAGCTAGCGGGGGGGCAGGATACGCAGTATTTT	CASGKLAGGQDTQYF
TRBV19	once	TRBJ2-1	-	TGTGCCAGTACTCCAGGGAATGAGCAGTTCTTC	CASTPGNEQFF
TRBV6-5	-	TRBJ1-5	-	TGTGCCAGCAGTTCTAGGATGCCTAATCAGCCCCAGCATTTT	CASSSRMPNQPQHF
TRBV28	-	TRBJ1-5	-	TGTGCCAGCAGTCCCTTGGTTGGGGGGGCCCAGCATTTT	CASSPLVGGAQHF
TRBV4-3	-	TRBJ1-1	TRBD1	TGCGCCAGCAGCCAAGAAGGCAGGGGGGTCACTGAAGCTTTCTTT	CASSQEGRGVTEAFF
TRBV27	once	TRBJ2-4	-	TGTGCCAGCAGTTTTTGGCCAGCGAAGACAAACATTCAGTACTTC	CASSFWPAKTNIQYF
TRBV6-5	-	TRBJ2-2	-	TGTGCCAGCAGTTACGCAAGACTAGTCCCCGGGGAGCTGTTTTTT	CASSYARLVPGELFF
TRBV9	-	TRBJ1-6	-	TGTGCCAGCAGCGTAGAGGCCAGCGTATCGCCCCTCCACTTT	CASSVEASVSPLHF
TRBV5-8	-	TRBJ2-3	-	TGTGCCAGCAGCCCGCCAGGCCCTCTAAGAGATACGCAGTATTTT	CASSPPGPLRDTQYF
TRBV28	-	TRBJ2-1	TRBD2	TGTGCCAGCAGTTTCTCGGCTAGCGGGAGGGGGGAGCAGTTCTTC	CASSFSASGRGEQFF
TRBV7-2	-	TRBJ1-5	TRBD1	TGTGCCAGCAGCTTATCGGGACAGGGAAGGATTCAGCCCCAGCATTTT	CASSLSGQGRIQPQHF
TRBV25-1	few	TRBJ2-2	-	TGTGCCAGCAGTGAAGTCGGGGTTTACACCGGGGAGCTGTTTTTT	CASSEVGVYTGELFF
TRBV9	-	TRBJ1-2	TRBD1	TGTGCCAGCAGGTGGGACAGGGGGGGAAGGGACTATGGCTACACCTTC	CASRWDRGGRDYGYTF
TRBV7-9	-	TRBJ1-2	-	TGTGCCAGCAGCCCAAAGGACGAGTACCAACAGGTATATGGCTACACCTTC	CASSPKDEYQQVYGYTF
TRBV4-3	-	TRBJ1-5	TRBD1	TGCGCCAGCAGCCAAAATAGGGGGCCCGAGCCCCAGCATTTT	CASSQNRGPEPQHF
TRBV6-1	-	TRBJ1-5	-	TGTGCCAGCAGTGACAGGTTGAATCAGCCCCAGCATTTT	CASSDRLNQPQHF
TRBV25-1	once	TRBJ2-7	-	TGTGCCAGCACCACACAAAGCTCCTACGAGCAGTACTTC	CASTTQSSYEQYF
TRBV9	-	TRBJ2-7	-	TGTGCCAGCAGCGACCCCCAGGCAGGGGAGTCCTACGAGCAGTACTTC	CASSDPQAGESYEQYF